Presented here are 11 T cell receptor beta chains from one specimen sequenced in a study of OX40 agonist ivuxolimab in advanced cancers. Library method: the immunoSEQ multiplex PCR assay. TCRdb re-hosts the immuneACCESS table, in-frame sequences only. Its copies lack some clones; in the studies checked, an unresolved V gene accounts for under half of them, and the cause for the rest is not known. Recorded for this sample are about 72,000 clones; over 75% of them occurred a single time. In total, the top ten clones hold 5% of the sample. Sequences were derived from CD4+ or CD8+ T cells sorted from blood, sampled in a trial of the OX40 agonist ivuxolimab. The receptors originated from an adult with an advanced solid tumor such as melanoma, head and neck, liver or kidney cancer.

The chain joins TRBV19 to TRBJ1-1, with D tentatively TRBD1 (5 bases). CDR1 and CDR2 (germline): LNHDA, SQIVND (reference sequence). Between the trimmed V and J ends, which lost 4 bases and 3 bases, there was a span of 12 bases. CDR3 length: 14 residues. As DNA, the CDR3 is TGTGCCAGTAGTACTCAGGGTCTGTACACTGAAGCTTTCTTT. This encodes CASSTQGLYTEAFF.

The chain recombines TRBV5-5 with TRBJ2-7; 11 bases are a match to TRBD1. This CDR3 has 17 residues. V gave up 1 base and J gave up 1 base; unmatched junction bases: 7. Germline-derived CDR1 and CDR2 are SGHKS and YYEKEE (reference sequence). DNA of the CDR3: TGTGCCAGCAGCTTGCGGGACAGGGGGATACTTTCCTACGAGCAGTACTTC. Translated: CASSLRDRGILSYEQYF.

This chain links TRBV11-2 with TRBJ2-5; D gene unclear. Between the trimmed V and J ends, which lost 0 bases and 7 bases, there was a span of 12 bases. The CDR3 has 14 amino acids. Germline assignment: CDR1 SGHAT and CDR2 FQNNGV. The CDR3 sequence: CASSLDRRWGTQYF. In DNA form, the CDR3 reads TGTGCCAGCAGCTTAGATAGGCGGTGGGGGACCCAGTACTTC.

The chain joins TRBV16 to TRBJ1-1; unclear D gene. Germline V gene data show CDR1 as KGHSY and CDR2 as FQNENV. This CDR3 contains 13 residues. Between the trimmed V and J ends, which lost 2 bases and 1 base, there was a span of 5 bases. CDR3 DNA sequence: TGTGCCAGCAGCCAACAGGAGAACACTGAAGCTTTCTTT. Its protein is CASSQQENTEAFF.

The chain recombines TRBV18 with TRBJ2-5, with 9 positions matching TRBD1. The J call is doubtful: the DNA matches TRBJ2-7 better. Germline V gives CDR1 KGHSH, CDR2 LQKENI. The CDR3 length is 15 residues. The CDR3 spells CASSPGTGISYEQYF. DNA for the CDR3: TGTGCCAGCTCACCAGGGACAGGGATTTCCTACGAGCAGTACTTC.

The chain links TRBV7-9 to TRBJ2-6; D is unresolved. The CDR3 is 17 amino acids. Germline lookup yields CDR1 SEHNR and CDR2 FQNEAQ (reference sequence). Trimming cost V 6 bases and J 0 bases, with 15 bases left between them. The CDR3 DNA sequence: TGTGCCAGCAGTTCCGGCGTAGGAGTCTCTGGGGCCAACGTCCTGACTTTC. Its translation: CASSSGVGVSGANVLTF.

The chain joins TRBV4-1 to TRBJ1-1; 8 bases fit TRBD1. The germline CDR1 and CDR2 sequences are MGHRA and YSYEKL. Trimming removed 0 bases from V and 1 base from J; junction bases left unmatched: 4. The CDR3 covers 16 residues. The CDR3 sequence: CASSQDRTGGNTEAFF. CDR3 in DNA: TGCGCCAGCAGCCAAGATAGAACAGGGGGGAACACTGAAGCTTTCTTT.

The gene calls are TRBV7-2 and TRBJ2-1, with 9 bases matching TRBD2. The CDR3 consists of 15 residues. V dropped 6 bases and J dropped 2; count of bases not matched to a gene: 5. Looked up from germline, CDR1 is SGHTA and CDR2 is FQGNSA. The CDR3 loop is CASRLAGSPYNEQFF. DNA for the CDR3: TGTGCCAGCAGGCTAGCGGGGAGTCCCTACAATGAGCAGTTCTTC.

The chain is built from TRBV11-2 and TRBJ2-1; D ambiguous. The CDR3 runs to 13 residues. Trimming stripped 1 base from V and 3 bases from J, with 4 bases between. Germline assignment: CDR1 SGHAT and CDR2 FQNNGV. CDR3 region: CASSLASYNEQFF. In DNA, the CDR3 is TGTGCCAGCAGCTTAGCCAGCTACAATGAGCAGTTCTTC.

The CDR3 nucleotides are TGTGCCAGCAGCCAAGATGATGGGTACACAGATACGCAGTATTTT. This sequence encodes CASSQDDGYTDTQYF. The chain is built from TRBV4-2 and TRBJ2-3; D gene uncertain. Germline loops: CDR1 LGHNA, CDR2 YNFKEQ. Trimming left V 0 bases short and J 2 bases short, with 9 bases between. This CDR3 is built from 15 residues.

This clone turned up a few times. This chain links TRBV27 with TRBJ1-2; 7 nucleotides align to TRBD1. The CDR3 extends over 14 amino acids. After removal of 4 bases from V and 2 bases from J, the junction contained 4 bases not matched to a gene. Germline V gene lookup returns CDR1 MNHEY and CDR2 SMNVEV (reference sequence). Here the CDR3 DNA reads TGTGCCAGCAGTTCCCAGGGGGGGAACTATGGCTACACCTTC. It translates to CASSSQGGNYGYTF.